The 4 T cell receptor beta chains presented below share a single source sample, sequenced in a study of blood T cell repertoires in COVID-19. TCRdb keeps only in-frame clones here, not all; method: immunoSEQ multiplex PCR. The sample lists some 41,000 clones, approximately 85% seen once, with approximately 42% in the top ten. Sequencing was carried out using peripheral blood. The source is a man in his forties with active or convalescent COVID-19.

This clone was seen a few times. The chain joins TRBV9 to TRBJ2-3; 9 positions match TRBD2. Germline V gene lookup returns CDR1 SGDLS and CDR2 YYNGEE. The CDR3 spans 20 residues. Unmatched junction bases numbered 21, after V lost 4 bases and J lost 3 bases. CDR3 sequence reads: CASSLSGGSGRRVGTDTQYF. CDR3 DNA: TGTGCCAGCAGCCTTTCGGGGGGTAGCGGGAGAAGGGTCGGGACAGATACGCAGTATTTT.

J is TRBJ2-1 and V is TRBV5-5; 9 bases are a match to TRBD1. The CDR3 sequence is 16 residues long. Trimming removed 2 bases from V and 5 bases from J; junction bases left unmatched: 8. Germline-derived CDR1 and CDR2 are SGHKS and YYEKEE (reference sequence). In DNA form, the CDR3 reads TGTGCCAGCAGCTTTGCTCCGGGACAGGGTAACAATGAGCAGTTCTTC. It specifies CASSFAPGQGNNEQFF.

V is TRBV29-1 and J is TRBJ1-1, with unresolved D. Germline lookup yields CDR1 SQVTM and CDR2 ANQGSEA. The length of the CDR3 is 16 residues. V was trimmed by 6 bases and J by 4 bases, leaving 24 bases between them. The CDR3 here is CSVLDPLGGLGTEAFF. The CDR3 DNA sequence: TGCAGCGTCCTCGATCCCCTGGGAGGGTTGGGCACTGAAGCTTTCTTT.

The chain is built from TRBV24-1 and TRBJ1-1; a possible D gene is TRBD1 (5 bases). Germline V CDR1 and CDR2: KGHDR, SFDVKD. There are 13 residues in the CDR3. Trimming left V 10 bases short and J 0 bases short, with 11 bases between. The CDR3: CATTAGLNTEAFF. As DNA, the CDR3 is TGTGCCACGACGGCAGGGCTGAACACTGAAGCTTTCTTT.